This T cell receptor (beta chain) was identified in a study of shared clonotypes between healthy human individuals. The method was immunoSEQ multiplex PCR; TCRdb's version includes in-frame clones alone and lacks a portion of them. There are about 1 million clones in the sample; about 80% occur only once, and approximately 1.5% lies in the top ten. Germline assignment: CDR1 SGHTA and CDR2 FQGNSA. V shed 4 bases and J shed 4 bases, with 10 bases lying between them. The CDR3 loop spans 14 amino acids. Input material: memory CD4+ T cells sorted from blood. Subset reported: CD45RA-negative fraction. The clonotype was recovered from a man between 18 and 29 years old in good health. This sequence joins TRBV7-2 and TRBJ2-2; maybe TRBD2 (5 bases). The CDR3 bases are TGTGCCAGCAGCTCTAGCCCCGGCACCGGGGAGCTGTTTTTT. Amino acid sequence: CASSSSPGTGELFF.